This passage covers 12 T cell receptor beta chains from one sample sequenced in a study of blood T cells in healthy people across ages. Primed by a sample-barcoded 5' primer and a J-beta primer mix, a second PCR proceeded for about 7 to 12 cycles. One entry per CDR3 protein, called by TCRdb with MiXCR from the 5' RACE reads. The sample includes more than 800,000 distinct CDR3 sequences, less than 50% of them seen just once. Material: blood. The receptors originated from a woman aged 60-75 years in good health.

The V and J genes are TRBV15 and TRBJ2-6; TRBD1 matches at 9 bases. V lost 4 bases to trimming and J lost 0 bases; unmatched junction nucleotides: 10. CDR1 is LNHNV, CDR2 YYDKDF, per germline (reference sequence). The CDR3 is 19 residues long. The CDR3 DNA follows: TGTGCCACCAGCAACCCGCCCGGGACAGGGAGCTCTGGGGCCAACGTCCTGACTTTC. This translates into CATSNPPGTGSSGANVLTF. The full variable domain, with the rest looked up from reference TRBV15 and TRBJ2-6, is DAMVIQNPRYQVTQFGKPVTLSCSQTLNHNVMYWYQQKSSQAPKLLFHYYDKDFNNEADTPDNFQSRRPNTSFCFLDIRSPGLGDTAMYLCATSNPPGTGSSGANVLTFGAGSRLTVL.

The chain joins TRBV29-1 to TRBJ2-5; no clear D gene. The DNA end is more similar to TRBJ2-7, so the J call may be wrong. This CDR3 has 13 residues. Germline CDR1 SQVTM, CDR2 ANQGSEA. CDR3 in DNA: TGCAGCGTTGTGGTGGCCATGCTAGGCGAGCAGTACTTC. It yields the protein CSVVVAMLGEQYF.

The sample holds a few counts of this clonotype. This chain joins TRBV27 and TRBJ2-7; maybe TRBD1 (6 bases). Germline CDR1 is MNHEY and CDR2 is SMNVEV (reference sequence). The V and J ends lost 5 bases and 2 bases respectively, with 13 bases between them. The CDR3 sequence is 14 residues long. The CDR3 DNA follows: TGTGCCAGCAGTCAAAACAGGGTGACCTACGAGCAGTACTTC. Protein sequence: CASSQNRVTYEQYF.

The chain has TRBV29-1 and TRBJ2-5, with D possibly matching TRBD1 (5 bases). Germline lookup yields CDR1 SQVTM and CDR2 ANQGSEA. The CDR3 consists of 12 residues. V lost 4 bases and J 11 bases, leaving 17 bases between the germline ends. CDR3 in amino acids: CSVGDSYNEQYF. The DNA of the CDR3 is TGCAGCGTTGGTGACAGTTACAATGAGCAGTACTTC.

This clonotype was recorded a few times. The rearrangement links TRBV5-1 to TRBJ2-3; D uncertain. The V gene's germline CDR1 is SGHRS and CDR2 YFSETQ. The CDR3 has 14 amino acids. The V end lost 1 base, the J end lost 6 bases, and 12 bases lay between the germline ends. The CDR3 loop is CASSLSQLGDTQYF. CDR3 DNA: TGCGCCAGCAGCTTGAGCCAGTTGGGGGATACGCAGTATTTT.

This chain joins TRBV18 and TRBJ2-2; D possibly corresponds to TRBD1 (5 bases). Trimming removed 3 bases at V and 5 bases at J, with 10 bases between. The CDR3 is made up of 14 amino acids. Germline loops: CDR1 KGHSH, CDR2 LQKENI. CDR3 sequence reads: CASSPREGTGELFF. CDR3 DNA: TGTGCCAGCTCACCCAGGGAAGGAACCGGGGAGCTGTTTTTT.

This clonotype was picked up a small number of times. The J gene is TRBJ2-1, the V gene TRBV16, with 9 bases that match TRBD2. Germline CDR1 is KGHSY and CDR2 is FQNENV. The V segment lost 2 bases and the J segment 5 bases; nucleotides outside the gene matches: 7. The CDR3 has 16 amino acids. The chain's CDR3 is CASSQVGLAGHNEQFF. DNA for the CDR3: TGTGCCAGCAGCCAAGTGGGACTAGCAGGCCACAATGAGCAGTTCTTC.

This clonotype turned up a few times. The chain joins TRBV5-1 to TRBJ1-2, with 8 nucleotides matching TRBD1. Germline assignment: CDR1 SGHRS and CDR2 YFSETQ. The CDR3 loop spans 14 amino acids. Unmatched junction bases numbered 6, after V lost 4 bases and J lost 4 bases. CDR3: CASSQETGVYGYTF. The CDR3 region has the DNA TGCGCCAGCAGCCAGGAGACAGGGGTCTATGGCTACACCTTC.

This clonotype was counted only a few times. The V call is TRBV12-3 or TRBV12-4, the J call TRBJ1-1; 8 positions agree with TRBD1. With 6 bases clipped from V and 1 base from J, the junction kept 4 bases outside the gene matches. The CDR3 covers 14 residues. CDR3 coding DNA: TGTGCCAGCAGCCTAGACAGGGGGAACACTGAAGCTTTCTTT. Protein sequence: CASSLDRGNTEAFF.

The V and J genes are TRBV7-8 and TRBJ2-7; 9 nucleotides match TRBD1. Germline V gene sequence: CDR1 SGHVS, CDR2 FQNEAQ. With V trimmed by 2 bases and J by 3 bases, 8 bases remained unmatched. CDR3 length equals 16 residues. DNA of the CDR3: TGTGCCAGCAGCTTATCTACAGGGGGCGCTTTCTACGAGCAGTACTTC. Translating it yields CASSLSTGGAFYEQYF.

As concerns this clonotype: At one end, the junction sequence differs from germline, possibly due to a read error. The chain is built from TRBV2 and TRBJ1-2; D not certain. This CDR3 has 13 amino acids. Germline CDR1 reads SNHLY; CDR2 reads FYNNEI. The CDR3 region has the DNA TGTGTCAGCAGTGAAAAACTTAACTATGGCTACACCTTC. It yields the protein CVSSEKLNYGYTF.

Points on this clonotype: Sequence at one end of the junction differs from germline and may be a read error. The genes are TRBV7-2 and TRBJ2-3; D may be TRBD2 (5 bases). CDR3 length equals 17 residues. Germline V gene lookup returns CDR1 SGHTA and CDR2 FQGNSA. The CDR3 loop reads CACSPRGLSIFTDTQYF. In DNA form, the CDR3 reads TGTGCCTGCAGCCCAAGAGGACTCTCAATATTTACAGATACGCAGTATTTT.